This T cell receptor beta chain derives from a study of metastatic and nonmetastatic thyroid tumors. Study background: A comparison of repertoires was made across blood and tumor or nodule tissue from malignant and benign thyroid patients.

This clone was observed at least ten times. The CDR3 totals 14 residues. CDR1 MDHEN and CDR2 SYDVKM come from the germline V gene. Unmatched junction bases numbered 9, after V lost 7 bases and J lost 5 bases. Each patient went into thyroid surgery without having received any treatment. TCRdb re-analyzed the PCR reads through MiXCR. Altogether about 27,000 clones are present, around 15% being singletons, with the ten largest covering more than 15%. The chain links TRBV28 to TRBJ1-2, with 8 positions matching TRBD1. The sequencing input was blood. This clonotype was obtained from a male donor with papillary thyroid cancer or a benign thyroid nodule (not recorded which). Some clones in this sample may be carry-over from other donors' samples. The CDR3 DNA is TGTGCCAGCAACAATCGGGACAGGACTTATGGCTACACCTTC. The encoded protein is CASNNRDRTYGYTF.